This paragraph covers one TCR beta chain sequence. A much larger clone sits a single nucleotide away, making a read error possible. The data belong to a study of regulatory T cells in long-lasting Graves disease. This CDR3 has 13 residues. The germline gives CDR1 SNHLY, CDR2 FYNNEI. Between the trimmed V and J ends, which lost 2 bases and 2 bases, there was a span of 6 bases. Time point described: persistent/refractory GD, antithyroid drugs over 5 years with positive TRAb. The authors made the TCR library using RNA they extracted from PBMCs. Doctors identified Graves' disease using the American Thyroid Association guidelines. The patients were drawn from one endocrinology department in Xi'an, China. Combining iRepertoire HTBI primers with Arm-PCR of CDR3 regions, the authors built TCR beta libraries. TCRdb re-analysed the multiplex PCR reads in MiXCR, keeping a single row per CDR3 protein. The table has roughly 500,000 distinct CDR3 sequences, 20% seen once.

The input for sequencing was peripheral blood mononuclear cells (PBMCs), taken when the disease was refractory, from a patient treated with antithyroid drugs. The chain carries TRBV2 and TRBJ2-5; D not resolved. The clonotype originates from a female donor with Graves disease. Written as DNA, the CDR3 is TGTGCCAGCAGTGAAAAGAGGCAAGAGACCCAGTACTTC. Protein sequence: CASSEKRQETQYF. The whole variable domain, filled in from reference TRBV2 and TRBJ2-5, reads EPEVTQTPSHQVTQMGQEVILRCVPISNHLYFYWYRQILGQKVEFLVSFYNNEISEKSEIFDDQFSVERPDGSNFTLKIRSTKLEDSAMYFCASSEKRQETQYFGPGTRLLVL.